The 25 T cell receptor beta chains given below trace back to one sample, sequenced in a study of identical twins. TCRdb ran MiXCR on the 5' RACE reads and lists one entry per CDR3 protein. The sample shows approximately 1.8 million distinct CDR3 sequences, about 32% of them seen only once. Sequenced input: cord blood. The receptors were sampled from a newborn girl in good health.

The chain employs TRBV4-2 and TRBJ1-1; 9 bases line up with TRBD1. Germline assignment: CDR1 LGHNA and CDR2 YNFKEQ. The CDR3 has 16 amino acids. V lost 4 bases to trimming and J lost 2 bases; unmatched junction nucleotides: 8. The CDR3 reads CASSRSDRGTNTEAFF. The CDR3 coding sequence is TGTGCCAGCAGCCGCTCCGACAGGGGGACCAACACTGAAGCTTTCTTT.

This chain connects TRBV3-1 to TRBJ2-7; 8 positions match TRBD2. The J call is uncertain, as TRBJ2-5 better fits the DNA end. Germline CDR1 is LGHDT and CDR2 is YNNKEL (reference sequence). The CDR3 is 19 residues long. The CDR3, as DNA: TGTGCCAGCAGCCAAGATTCCCGGACTAGCCGTTTAAGGAGAGGGACCCAGTACTTC. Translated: CASSQDSRTSRLRRGTQYF.

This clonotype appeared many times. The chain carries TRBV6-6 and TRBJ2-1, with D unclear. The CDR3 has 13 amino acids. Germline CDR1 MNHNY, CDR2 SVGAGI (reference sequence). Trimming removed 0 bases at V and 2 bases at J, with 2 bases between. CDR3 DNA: TGTGCCAGCAGTTACTCCCCCTACAATGAGCAGTTCTTC. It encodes CASSYSPYNEQFF.

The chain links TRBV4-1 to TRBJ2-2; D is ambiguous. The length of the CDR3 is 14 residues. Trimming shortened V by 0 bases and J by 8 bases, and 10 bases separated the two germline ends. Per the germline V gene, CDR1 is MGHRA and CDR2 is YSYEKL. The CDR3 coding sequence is TGCGCCAGCAGCCAAGATGGTTTAGTTGGGGAGCTGTTTTTT. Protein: CASSQDGLVGELFF.

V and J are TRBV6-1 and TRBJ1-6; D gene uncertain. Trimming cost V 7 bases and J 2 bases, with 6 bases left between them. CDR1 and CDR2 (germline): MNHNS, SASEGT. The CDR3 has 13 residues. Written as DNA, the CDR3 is TGTGCCAGCATGGAGGCCTATAATTCACCCCTCCACTTT. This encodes CASMEAYNSPLHF.

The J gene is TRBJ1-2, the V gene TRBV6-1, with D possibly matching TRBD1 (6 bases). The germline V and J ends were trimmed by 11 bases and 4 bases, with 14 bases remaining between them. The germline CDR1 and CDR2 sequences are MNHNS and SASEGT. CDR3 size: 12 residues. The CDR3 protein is CAVSRGGYGYTF. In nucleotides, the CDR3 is TGTGCCGTCTCGAGAGGGGGCTATGGCTACACCTTC.

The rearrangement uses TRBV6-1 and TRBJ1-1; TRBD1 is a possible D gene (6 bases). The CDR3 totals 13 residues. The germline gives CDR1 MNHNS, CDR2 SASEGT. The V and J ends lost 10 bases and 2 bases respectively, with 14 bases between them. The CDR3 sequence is CATSLGGNTEAFF. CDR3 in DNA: TGTGCCACCTCCTTAGGGGGAAACACTGAAGCTTTCTTT.

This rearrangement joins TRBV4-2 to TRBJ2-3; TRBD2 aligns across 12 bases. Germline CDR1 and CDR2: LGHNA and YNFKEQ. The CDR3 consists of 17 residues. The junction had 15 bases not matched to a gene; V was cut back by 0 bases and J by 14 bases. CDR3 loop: CASSQDLASGGATKLYF. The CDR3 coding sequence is TGTGCCAGCAGCCAAGATCTGGCTAGCGGGGGGGCAACAAAATTGTATTTT.

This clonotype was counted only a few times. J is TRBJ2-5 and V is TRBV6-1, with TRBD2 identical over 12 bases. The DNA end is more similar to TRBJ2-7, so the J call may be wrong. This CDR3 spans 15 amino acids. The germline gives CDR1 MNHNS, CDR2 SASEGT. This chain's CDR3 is CASSELAGGPAEQYF. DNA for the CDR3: TGTGCCAGCAGTGAACTAGCGGGAGGGCCTGCCGAGCAGTACTTC.

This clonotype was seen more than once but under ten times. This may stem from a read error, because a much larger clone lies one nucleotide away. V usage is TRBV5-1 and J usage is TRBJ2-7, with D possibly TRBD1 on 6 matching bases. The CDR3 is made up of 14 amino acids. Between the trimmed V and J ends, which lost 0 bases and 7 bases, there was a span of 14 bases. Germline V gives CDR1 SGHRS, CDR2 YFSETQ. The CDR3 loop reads CASSLGTVYNEQYF. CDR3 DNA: TGCGCCAGCAGCTTGGGGACAGTCTACAATGAGCAGTACTTC.

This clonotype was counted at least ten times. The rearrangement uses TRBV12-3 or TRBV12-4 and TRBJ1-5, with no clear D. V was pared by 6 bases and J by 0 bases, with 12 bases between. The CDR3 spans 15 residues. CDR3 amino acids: CASSPWGYSNQPQHF. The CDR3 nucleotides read TGTGCCAGCAGCCCCTGGGGTTATAGCAATCAGCCCCAGCATTTT.

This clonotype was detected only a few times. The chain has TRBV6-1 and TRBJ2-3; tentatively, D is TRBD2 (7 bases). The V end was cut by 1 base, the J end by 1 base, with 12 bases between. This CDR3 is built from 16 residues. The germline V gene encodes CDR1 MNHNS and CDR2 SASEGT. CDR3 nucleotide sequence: TGTGCCAGCAGTGAAGGAGCGGGACAAGGCACAGATACGCAGTATTTT. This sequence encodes CASSEGAGQGTDTQYF.

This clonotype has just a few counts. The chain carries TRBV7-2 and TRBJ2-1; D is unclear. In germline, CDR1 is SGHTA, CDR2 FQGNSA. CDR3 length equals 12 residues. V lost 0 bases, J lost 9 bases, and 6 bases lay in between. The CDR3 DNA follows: TGTGCCAGCAGCTTAGCTGCGATTGAGCAGTTCTTC. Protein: CASSLAAIEQFF.

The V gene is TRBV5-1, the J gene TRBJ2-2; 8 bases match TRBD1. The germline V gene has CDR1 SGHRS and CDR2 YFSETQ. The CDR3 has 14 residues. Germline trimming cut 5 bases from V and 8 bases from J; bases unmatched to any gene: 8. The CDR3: CASSIRGLAGELFF. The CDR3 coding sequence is TGCGCCAGCAGTATCAGGGGGCTGGCTGGGGAGCTGTTTTTT.

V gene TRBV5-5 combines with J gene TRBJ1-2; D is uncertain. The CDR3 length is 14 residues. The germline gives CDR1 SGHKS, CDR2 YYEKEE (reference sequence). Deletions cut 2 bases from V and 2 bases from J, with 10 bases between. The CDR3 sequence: CASSLRETNYGYTF. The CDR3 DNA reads TGTGCCAGCAGCTTAAGGGAAACGAACTATGGCTACACCTTC.

The CDR3 protein is CASNFVASDNEQYF. The DNA of the CDR3 is TGTGCCAGCAATTTTGTGGCGTCAGACAATGAGCAGTACTTC. The chain uses TRBV12-3 or TRBV12-4 and TRBJ2-5; D not resolved. The CDR3 loop spans 14 amino acids. Trimming took off 7 bases at V and 11 bases at J, with 23 bases between the two ends.

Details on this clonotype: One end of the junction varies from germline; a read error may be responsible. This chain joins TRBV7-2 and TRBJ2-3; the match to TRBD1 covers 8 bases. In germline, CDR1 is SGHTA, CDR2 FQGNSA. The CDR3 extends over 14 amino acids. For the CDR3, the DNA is TGTGCCGGCAGCTGGGACAGGCCCACAGATACGCAGTATTTT. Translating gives CAGSWDRPTDTQYF.

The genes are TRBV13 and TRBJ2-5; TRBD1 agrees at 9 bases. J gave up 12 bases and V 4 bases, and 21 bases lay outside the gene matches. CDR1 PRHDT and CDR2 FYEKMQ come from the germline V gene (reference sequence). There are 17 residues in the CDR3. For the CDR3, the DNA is TGTGCCAGCAGCTGGCGGGACAGGGCGGGGGTCCACTACGAGGAGTACTTC. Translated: CASSWRDRAGVHYEEYF.

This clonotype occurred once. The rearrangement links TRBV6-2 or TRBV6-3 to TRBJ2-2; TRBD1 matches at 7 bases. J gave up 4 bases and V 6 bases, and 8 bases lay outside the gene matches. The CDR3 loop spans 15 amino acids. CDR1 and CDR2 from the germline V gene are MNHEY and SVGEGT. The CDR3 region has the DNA TGTGCCAGCAGGGGAACAGGGGCCCTCACCGGGGAGCTGTTTTTT. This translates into CASRGTGALTGELFF.

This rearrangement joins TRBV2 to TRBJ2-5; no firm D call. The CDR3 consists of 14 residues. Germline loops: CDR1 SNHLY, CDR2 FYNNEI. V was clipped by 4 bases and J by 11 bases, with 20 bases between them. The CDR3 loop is CASSAGRISYGQYF. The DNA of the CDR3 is TGTGCCAGCAGTGCAGGCCGAATCTCCTACGGGCAGTACTTC.

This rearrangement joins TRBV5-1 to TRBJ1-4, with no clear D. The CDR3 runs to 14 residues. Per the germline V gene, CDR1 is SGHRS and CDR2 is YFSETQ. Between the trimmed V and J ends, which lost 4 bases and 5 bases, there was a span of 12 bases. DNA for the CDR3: TGCGCCAGCAGCATGCCGAATGACAATGAAAAACTGTTTTTT. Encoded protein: CASSMPNDNEKLFF.

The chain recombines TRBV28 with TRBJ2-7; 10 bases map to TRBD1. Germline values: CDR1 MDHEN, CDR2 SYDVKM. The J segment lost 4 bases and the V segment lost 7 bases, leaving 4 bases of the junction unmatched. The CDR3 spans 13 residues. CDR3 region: CASTGDRGYEQYF. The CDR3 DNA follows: TGTGCCAGCACCGGGGACAGGGGATACGAGCAGTACTTC.

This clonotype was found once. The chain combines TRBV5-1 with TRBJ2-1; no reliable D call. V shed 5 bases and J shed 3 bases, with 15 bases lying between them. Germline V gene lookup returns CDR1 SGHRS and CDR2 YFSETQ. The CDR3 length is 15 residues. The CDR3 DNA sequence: TGCGCCAGCAGATTTGGCGACTCATTCTACAATGAGCAGTTCTTC. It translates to CASRFGDSFYNEQFF.

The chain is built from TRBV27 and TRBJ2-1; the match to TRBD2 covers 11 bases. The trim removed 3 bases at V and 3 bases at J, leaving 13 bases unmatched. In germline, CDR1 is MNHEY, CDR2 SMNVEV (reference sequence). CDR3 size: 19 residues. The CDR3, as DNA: TGTGCCAGCAGTTTTGGAACTAGCGGGAGAAACCTAAACTACAATGAGCAGTTCTTC. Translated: CASSFGTSGRNLNYNEQFF.

The CDR3 protein is CASSNWNLFSYEQYF. The CDR3 region has the DNA TGTGCCAGCAGTAATTGGAACCTTTTTTCCTACGAGCAGTACTTC. The chain is built from TRBV28 and TRBJ2-7, with unresolved D. This CDR3 region has 15 residues. CDR1 and CDR2 (germline): MDHEN, SYDVKM. V was clipped by 5 bases and J by 1 base, with 15 bases between them.